This T cell receptor (beta chain) was obtained from a study of identical twins. TCRdb analysed the 5' RACE reads with MiXCR anew, one entry per CDR3 protein. The sample lists approximately 700,000 distinct CDR3 sequences, roughly 6% occurring once. The CDR3 is 15 amino acids. Germline lookup yields CDR1 SGHRS and CDR2 YFSETQ. Trimming pared 2 bases from V and 4 bases from J, leaving 13 bases between. This clonotype was recorded at least ten times. Input material: naive T cells sorted from blood. The source is a man aged 18 to 29 in good health. The chain carries TRBV5-1 and TRBJ1-5; D gene unclear. CDR3 sequence (DNA): TGCGCCAGCAGCTTAAACGGTGGTAAAAATCAGCCCCAGCATTTT. Residues: CASSLNGGKNQPQHF.